The sequence of this TCR beta chain was determined in a study of siplizumab effects on memory and regulatory T cells. Findings and limits, study-wide: Only a minority of proliferating CD4+ or CD8+ clones had an assignable naive or memory phenotype, with roughly 75-96% lacking one. Treg-derived clones made up an average of about 73% of mappable alloreactive CD4+ clones with siplizumab and 25% to 30% in controls.

Profiled with immunoSEQ multiplex PCR; TCRdb holds only in-frame clones, not every one. The table includes about 50,000 clones, over 90% detected once. The table lists this clone with a count of one. What it binds is unknown. V dropped 2 bases and J dropped 0 bases, with 15 bases sitting between them. CDR3 length: 17 residues. Germline V gene data show CDR1 as MNHEY and CDR2 as SMNVEV (reference sequence). The origin of this receptor is a human donor in good health. The chain links TRBV27 to TRBJ2-3; TRBD1 or TRBD2 may be the D gene (6 bases each). The specimen was CD8+ T cells sorted from blood. The CDR3 coding sequence is TGTGCCAGCAGTTTAATTCCTTGGGGGGCTAGCACAGATACGCAGTATTTT. Its protein is CASSLIPWGASTDTQYF.